These 20 T cell receptor beta chains originate from one sample sequenced in a study of immune heterogeneity within non-small cell lung tumors (dated 2018 in TCRdb). Sequencer: HiSeq X Ten. The TCR beta CDR3 region was amplified with a multiplex PCR system whose first round ran for around 10 cycles using 32 V-gene forward primers and 13 J-gene reverse primers. The raw public reads went through TCRdb reprocessing: fastp at Q25, MiXCR clone calling, in-frame beta chains kept. Rows are combined by CDR3 protein, so each entry shows the most common genes and DNA. The sample table holds approximately 9,800 distinct CDR3 sequences, of which roughly 17% were seen once. The biggest ten clones account for approximately 3.7% of the sample. Genomic DNA was extracted from bulk tumor tissue and used as the TCR template, and around 540 ng gDNA was amplified per sample. Multiple biopsies per primary tumor were taken during surgery, spaced as far apart as possible within the tumor mass. The study cohort was described as untreated and was composed of newly diagnosed NSCLC cases undergoing curative surgery.

Sequenced input: lung tumor tissue. These receptors were obtained from a man aged 40-55 years with non-small cell lung cancer.

This clonotype was seen a handful of times. The chain links TRBV7-9 to TRBJ1-5; a possible D gene is TRBD1 (6 bases). Trimming cost V 3 bases and J 4 bases, with 10 bases left between them. The CDR3 consists of 14 residues. Germline values: CDR1 SEHNR, CDR2 FQNEAQ (reference sequence). CDR3 sequence: CASSLGQPNQPQHF. The CDR3 bases are TGTGCCAGCAGCTTGGGACAACCGAATCAGCCCCAGCATTTT.

Notes on this clonotype: This likely comes from a read error, as the CDR3 has no conserved phenylalanine or tryptophan at its end. The chain employs TRBV20-1 and TRBJ1-5; D remains ambiguous. Per the germline V gene, CDR1 is DFQATT and CDR2 is SNEGSKA (reference sequence). This CDR3 comprises 12 residues. Here the CDR3 reads CSARPSGQPQHC. CDR3 nucleotide sequence: TGCAGCGCCCGGCCGTCGGGACAGCCCCAGCATTGT.

The table lists this clonotype with many counts. This chain uses TRBV6-2 or TRBV6-3 with TRBJ2-1; weak D call: TRBD2 (6 bases). V dropped 5 bases and J dropped 6 bases, with 17 bases sitting between them. This CDR3 region has 15 residues. Germline values: CDR1 MNHEY, CDR2 SVGEGT. The CDR3 DNA follows: TGTGCCAGCAGTCATGCGGGACTGTTGGGCAATGAGCAGTTCTTC. It is translated as CASSHAGLLGNEQFF.

By share, this clonotype ranks as medium-sized. The J gene is TRBJ1-5, the V gene TRBV19; D gene ambiguous. V lost 9 bases, J lost 6 bases, and 15 bases lay in between. From germline, CDR1 is LNHDA and CDR2 SQIVND (reference sequence). The CDR3 is made up of 13 amino acids. CDR3 loop: CASALGPTQPQHF. For the CDR3, the DNA is TGTGCCAGCGCCTTAGGACCCACTCAGCCCCAGCATTTT.

This clonotype is categorized as medium-sized. V is TRBV27 and J is TRBJ1-1; 7 nucleotides match TRBD1. Germline lookup yields CDR1 MNHEY and CDR2 SMNVEV (reference sequence). Unmatched junction bases numbered 2, after V lost 2 bases and J lost 5 bases. The CDR3 covers 13 residues. CDR3 in amino acids: CASSLKGATEAFF. CDR3 coding DNA: TGTGCCAGCAGTTTAAAGGGGGCTACTGAAGCTTTCTTT.

This clonotype counts as medium-sized. This sequence joins TRBV19 and TRBJ2-2, with D perhaps TRBD1 (5 bases). The germline CDR1 and CDR2 sequences are LNHDA and SQIVND (reference sequence). V was shortened by 4 bases and J by 0 bases, with 15 bases between the two germline ends. The CDR3 has 17 residues. The CDR3 DNA follows: TGTGCCAGTAGTAACCAATGGGGCACTGCGAACACCGGGGAGCTGTTTTTT. As protein: CASSNQWGTANTGELFF.

This clonotype is classed as medium-sized. In DNA, the CDR3 is TGTGCCAGCAGCTACAGGGGCAGGATCGACGAGCAGTACTTC. Translation: CASSYRGRIDEQYF. The chain employs TRBV27 and TRBJ2-7; 7 positions agree with TRBD1. Germline V gene sequence: CDR1 MNHEY, CDR2 SMNVEV (reference sequence). The trim removed 6 bases at V and 5 bases at J, leaving 10 bases unmatched. CDR3 size: 14 residues.

This clonotype is medium-sized within its sample. The chain combines TRBV7-2 with TRBJ1-6; D not resolved. V shed 5 bases and J shed 8 bases, with 22 bases lying between them. The CDR3 has 17 residues. Germline CDR1 reads SGHTA; CDR2 reads FQGNSA. The CDR3 loop is CASSPQRAQRAHSPLHF. CDR3 sequence (DNA): TGTGCCAGCAGCCCACAGCGAGCCCAGAGGGCACATTCACCCCTCCACTTT.

This clonotype has just a few counts. J is TRBJ1-6 and V is TRBV2, with a tentative D call TRBD1 (5 bases). V was pared by 5 bases and J by 17 bases, with 16 bases between. The CDR3 totals 12 residues. Per germline, CDR1 SNHLY and CDR2 FYNNEI. CDR3 DNA sequence: TGTGCCAGCAGTCCCGGGACTTCTTTTTTCCACTTT. As protein: CASSPGTSFFHF.

This clonotype came up many times. The chain carries TRBV6-1 and TRBJ1-1; TRBD1 matches 7 bases. CDR1 and CDR2 (germline): MNHNS, SASEGT. With V trimmed by 8 bases and J by 7 bases, 1 base remained unmatched. This CDR3 region has 10 residues. In DNA, the CDR3 is TGTGCCAGCCGGGACAGTGAAGCTTTCTTT. Residues: CASRDSEAFF.

This clonotype was seen ten or more times. The J gene is TRBJ2-1, the V gene TRBV5-6, with D hard to call. V was shortened by 3 bases and J by 0 bases, with 19 bases between the two germline ends. The CDR3 is 18 amino acids. CDR1 is SGHDT, CDR2 YYEEEE, per germline. CDR3 loop: CASSWVKGSTRSYNEQFF. DNA of the CDR3: TGTGCCAGCAGCTGGGTAAAGGGTTCGACACGCTCCTACAATGAGCAGTTCTTC.

This clonotype was recorded many times. The V gene is TRBV9, the J gene TRBJ2-2; no clear D. Trimming left V 7 bases short and J 3 bases short, with 7 bases between. Germline assignment: CDR1 SGDLS and CDR2 YYNGEE. This CDR3 has 12 residues. The CDR3 reads CASGRDTGELFF. The CDR3 nucleotides read TGTGCCAGCGGTCGGGACACCGGGGAGCTGTTTTTT.

Details on this clonotype: A read error is likely, as this CDR3 ends without the conserved phenylalanine or tryptophan. Because the CDR3's place on the DNA is in doubt, the DNA is left out and the CDR3 is given as listed by TCRdb. This chain joins TRBV10-3 and TRBJ2-3; the table's TRBD2 call for D was not verified on the DNA. Ends included, the CDR3 has 16 residues. In germline, CDR1 is ENHRY, CDR2 SYGVKD. The CDR3 sequence: CAISESREGHEQYFGP.

With regard to this clonotype: This may arise from a read error, as a much more abundant clone is one base away. The chain couples TRBV28 to TRBJ2-5, with 10 positions matching TRBD1. Germline assignment: CDR1 MDHEN and CDR2 SYDVKM. The CDR3 extends over 16 amino acids. The CDR3 is CASSLWDRGGQGTQYF. Written as DNA, the CDR3 is TGTGCCAGCAGTTTATGGGACAGGGGGGGCCAAGGGACCCAGTACTTC. The full variable domain, completed using reference TRBV28 and TRBJ2-5, is DVKVTQSSRYLVKRTGEKVFLECVQDMDHENMFWYRQDPGLGLRLIYFSYDVKMKEKGDIPEGYSVSREKKERFSLILESASTNQTSMYLCASSLWDRGGQGTQYFGPGTRLLVL.

This clonotype ranks as medium-sized. The genes are TRBV12-3 or TRBV12-4 and TRBJ2-7; D may be TRBD2 (5 bases). V lost 7 bases to trimming and J lost 2 bases, with 12 bases between them. The CDR3 length is 13 residues. The CDR3, as DNA: TGTGCCAGCACCAGAGGACTGGCCTACGAGCAGTACTTC. Translation gives CASTRGLAYEQYF.

This clonotype ranks as medium-sized (0.01 to 0.1%). The chain employs TRBV6-1 and TRBJ2-7; 8 nucleotides align to TRBD1. CDR1 MNHNS and CDR2 SASEGT come from the germline V gene. With 5 bases clipped from V and 3 bases from J, the junction kept 9 bases outside the gene matches. The CDR3 spans 15 residues. The CDR3 DNA reads TGTGCCAGCAGTTACGGCGCAGGGGGCTTCTACGAGCAGTACTTC. Translation gives CASSYGAGGFYEQYF.

By proportion, this clonotype is medium-sized. The chain has TRBV6-2 or TRBV6-3 and TRBJ2-1; a weak D match, TRBD2 (6 bases). This CDR3 is 18 amino acids long. Per the germline V gene, CDR1 is MNHEY and CDR2 is SVGEGT. Between the trimmed V and J ends, which lost 7 bases and 0 bases, there was a span of 22 bases. The CDR3 is CASTPLALLISSYNEQFF. The CDR3 DNA reads TGTGCCAGCACCCCACTAGCTTTGCTAATCAGCTCCTACAATGAGCAGTTCTTC.

This clonotype is classed as medium-sized. The rearrangement joins TRBV12-3 or TRBV12-4 to TRBJ1-1; D perhaps matches TRBD1 (6 bases). This CDR3 has 16 amino acids. The V end lost 4 bases, the J end lost 2 bases, and 17 bases lay between the germline ends. CDR3 loop: CASSSWTESKNTEAFF. In DNA form, the CDR3 reads TGTGCCAGCAGTTCATGGACAGAATCGAAAAACACTGAAGCTTTCTTT.

On this clonotype: Given the absence of the conserved phenylalanine or tryptophan at the CDR3 end, a read error is likely. The DNA is left out, because the CDR3 cannot be placed on it with certainty; the CDR3 is given as TCRdb lists it. V gene TRBV27 combines with J gene TRBJ2-3; TRBD1 is taken as the D call from the table, unchecked against the DNA. Per the germline V gene, CDR1 is MNHEY and CDR2 is SMNVEV (reference sequence). The CDR3 totals 16 residues, both ends included. CDR3 amino acids: CASSHQGALFEQYFGP.

This clonotype was seen many times. V gene TRBV28 combines with J gene TRBJ2-5, with 11 nucleotides matching TRBD2. CDR1 is MDHEN and CDR2 is SYDVKM in the germline V gene. The ends lost 4 bases at V and 5 bases at J; junction bases unmatched: 12. CDR3 length: 17 residues. The CDR3 sequence: CASSSLLTSGDSETQYF. The CDR3 DNA reads TGTGCCAGCAGTTCGCTCCTGACTAGCGGGGACTCGGAGACCCAGTACTTC.